This T cell receptor beta chain emerged from a study of T cell changes during pregnancy in multiple sclerosis. Produced via immunoSEQ multiplex PCR; TCRdb's table is partial and in-frame only. The data hold roughly 69,000 clones, with roughly 90% observed a single time. The V gene's germline CDR1 is SGHRS and CDR2 YFSETQ. This CDR3 region has 17 residues. V lost 4 bases, J lost 0 bases, and 2 bases stayed unmatched. V gene TRBV5-1 combines with J gene TRBJ2-1; TRBD2 matches 15 bases. Sequenced material: peripheral blood, taken in the third trimester of pregnancy. The sequence was collected from a female donor with multiple sclerosis, enrolled in a pregnancy study. DNA for the CDR3: TGCGCCAGCAGCAGGACTAGCGGGGGGGCCTCCTACAATGAGCAGTTCTTC. The encoded protein is CASSRTSGGASYNEQFF.